This T cell receptor beta chain was sequenced for a study of regulatory T cells in long-lasting Graves disease. Broader study findings: What was studied was peripheral blood only, and not thyroid tissue.

Arm-PCR with iRepertoire HTBI primers amplified the CDR3 regions for these TCR beta libraries. TCRdb re-called the multiplex PCR reads through MiXCR, storing one row per CDR3 protein. Of some 420,000 distinct CDR3 sequences in the sample, 22% were seen once. A few counts support this clonotype. The antigen remains undetermined. Documented time point: persistent/refractory GD, antithyroid drugs over 5 years with positive TRAb. RNA extracted from PBMCs served as the sequencing template. The sample consisted of peripheral blood mononuclear cells (PBMCs), taken when the disease was refractory, from a patient treated with antithyroid drugs. The receptor comes from a female donor with Graves disease.

The CDR3 protein is CAWSVGVGNSPLHF. The CDR3 coding sequence is TGTGCCTGGAGTGTAGGAGTAGGGAATTCACCCCTCCACTTT. The chain combines TRBV30 with TRBJ1-6; D not certain. The CDR3 loop spans 14 amino acids. V was clipped by 0 bases and J by 7 bases, with 10 bases between them. Per germline, CDR1 GTSNPN and CDR2 SVGIG (reference sequence).